In this sample, the clone carrying this TCR beta chain turned up a few times. This record comes from a study of T-cell memory formation after mild COVID-19. TCRdb used MiXCR to reprocess the 5' RACE reads, holding one entry per CDR3 protein. The data hold tens of thousands of distinct CDR3 sequences, with approximately 8% observed a single time. CDR1 SEHNR and CDR2 FQNEAQ come from the germline V gene (reference sequence). This CDR3 region has 15 residues. The V gene end was trimmed by 5 bases and the J gene end by 8 bases; junction bases not matched to a gene: 9. The clonotype was recovered from a man between 18 and 35 years old who had mild COVID-19 (a few samples of this study predate the infection). Cell type and time point are not known. The sequencing sample was made of PBMCs or a T cell subset sorted from them (not recorded which). The J gene is TRBJ1-6, the V gene TRBV7-9, with 7 bases identical to TRBD1. The CDR3 nucleotides are TGTGCCAGCAGCCCCATCGGACAGGTCCATTCACCCCTCCACTTT. Translated: CASSPIGQVHSPLHF.